This is a list of T cell receptor beta chains from one sample in a study of T cell responses to AZD1222 COVID-19 vaccine. Repertoires were generated with immunoSEQ multiplex PCR, while TCRdb's copy carries only in-frame clones and drops some. The data show about 140,000 clones, 80% to 95% seen once. The source material was peripheral blood, sampled 28 days after the second AZD1222 dose. The receptor source for this set is an adult who received the AZD1222 COVID-19 vaccine. Both conserved end residues are part of each CDR3. The order of the fields is V gene, clone size, D gene, J gene, CDR3 DNA, CDR3 protein. The D gene is left open where the match is weak. The listing skips clone size in some rows; elsewhere it reads once, few, many or a size class.

TRBV28	-	-	TRBJ2-5	TGTGCCAGCAGTTTAAGTAGGGCCCCAACGACTAGAATGGGGGAGACCCAGTACTTC	CASSLSRAPTTRMGETQYF
TRBV19	-	TRBD1	TRBJ1-2	TGTGCCAGTACCGGGACAGGCTTTACCTATGGCTACACCTTC	CASTGTGFTYGYTF
TRBV27	-	-	TRBJ1-1	TGTGCCAGCAGTTTAGTACAGGGTAGGACTGAAGCTTTCTTT	CASSLVQGRTEAFF
TRBV6-5	-	-	TRBJ1-6	TGTGCCAGCCACGGGAGCTCCTATAATTCACCCCTCCACTTT	CASHGSSYNSPLHF
TRBV28	-	TRBD1	TRBJ1-2	TGTGCCAGCAGTTTACTCGACCCCGGGACAGGGTATGGCTACACCTTC	CASSLLDPGTGYGYTF
TRBV6-5	-	-	TRBJ1-4	TGTGCCAGCGGGAGCGGTCGGGAAAAACTGTTTTTT	CASGSGREKLFF
TRBV7-2	-	-	TRBJ2-2	TGTGCCAGCAGCTTAGTCACCGGGGAGCTGTTTTTT	CASSLVTGELFF
TRBV4-3	-	-	TRBJ1-2	TGCGCCAGCAGCCAGGGCAGGCTTAACTATGGCTACACCTTC	CASSQGRLNYGYTF
TRBV4-1	few	-	TRBJ2-7	TGCGCCAGCAGCCAAGCGGACAGCCCCTACGAGCAGTACTTC	CASSQADSPYEQYF
TRBV28	-	-	TRBJ2-1	TGTGCCAGCTGGGGCTACAATGAGCAGTTCTTC	CASWGYNEQFF
TRBV27	-	-	TRBJ2-1	TGTGCCAGCAGTTTTGGCCATTCCTACAATGAGCAGTTCTTC	CASSFGHSYNEQFF
TRBV5-1	-	-	TRBJ1-1	TGCGCCAGCAGCTTGAGTACGGTGGAGAGGACTGAAGCTTTCTTT	CASSLSTVERTEAFF
TRBV5-5	-	TRBD1	TRBJ1-5	TGTGCCAGCAGCGCCACAGGGGCTGACAATCAGCCCCAGCATTTT	CASSATGADNQPQHF
TRBV24-1	-	TRBD2	TRBJ2-5	TGTGCCACCAGTGACCTCTCTTTCGCGGGAGCACTCCAAGAGACCCAGTACTTC	CATSDLSFAGALQETQYF
TRBV12-3/TRBV12-4	-	-	TRBJ1-2	TGTGCCAGCAGTTCTTACCAGGGTGGAGGCTACACCTTC	CASSSYQGGGYTF
TRBV6-4	-	-	TRBJ1-5	TGTGCCAGCAGTGAACAGGGTTCTGAGCAGCCCCAGCATTTT	CASSEQGSEQPQHF
TRBV6-2/TRBV6-3	-	-	TRBJ1-2	TGTGCCAGCAGTTACAATGGAGGGGTTGGCTACACCTTC	CASSYNGGVGYTF
TRBV11-2	-	-	TRBJ2-7	TGTGCCAGCAGCTTAGTCGGGAGTACTCCCTACGAGCAGTACTTC	CASSLVGSTPYEQYF
TRBV18	-	-	TRBJ1-3	TGTGCCAGCTCACCAAATCCTCGAGGGGGTGGAAACACCATATATTTT	CASSPNPRGGGNTIYF
TRBV28	-	-	TRBJ1-2	TGTGCCAGCAGTTTATCGCTACCCCGCCCCGAGTATGGCTACACCTTC	CASSLSLPRPEYGYTF
TRBV28	-	TRBD2	TRBJ2-1	TGTGCCAGCAGTTCCCCCGGACTAGCGGTGGGGGATGAGCAGTTCTTC	CASSSPGLAVGDEQFF
TRBV6-5	-	TRBD1	TRBJ2-4	TGTGCCAGCAGTTTCGGACAGGGGCGGAACATTCAGTACTTC	CASSFGQGRNIQYF
TRBV19	-	-	TRBJ1-5	TGTGCCAGTAGTATAGGGCCACTTCGGGGACCCCGGGCGCCCAATCAGCCCCAGCATTTT	CASSIGPLRGPRAPNQPQHF
TRBV29-1	-	-	TRBJ2-1	TGCAGCGTTGAAGCCCGCCGGGGCTCCTACAATGAGCAGTTCTTC	CSVEARRGSYNEQFF
TRBV20-1	once	-	TRBJ2-7	TGCAGTGCTAGAGGGACACTTGAGCAGTACTTC	CSARGTLEQYF
TRBV9	-	TRBD1	TRBJ1-2	TGTGCCAGCAGCGCACATACAGGGGGTGATGGCTACACCTTC	CASSAHTGGDGYTF
TRBV9	-	-	TRBJ1-3	TGTGCCAGCAGCGTAGAAAGTGCCCGGCGCTCTGGAAACACCATATATTTT	CASSVESARRSGNTIYF
TRBV6-1	-	-	TRBJ2-7	TGTGCCAGCAGTGAACCGGGAGCCTACGAGCAGTACTTC	CASSEPGAYEQYF
TRBV4-2	-	TRBD2	TRBJ2-5	TGTGCCAGCAGCCAAGATACTAGCGGATACCAAGAGACCCAGTACTTC	CASSQDTSGYQETQYF
TRBV6-6	-	TRBD2	TRBJ2-1	TGTGCCAGCAGTCAACTCGTACGGGCGGGAGGGACCTACAATGAGCAGTTCTTC	CASSQLVRAGGTYNEQFF
TRBV10-3	once	-	TRBJ1-1	TGTGCCATCAGTGAGTCGGGCAGGAACACTGAAGCTTTCTTT	CAISESGRNTEAFF
TRBV19	-	-	TRBJ1-1	TGTGCCAGTAGAGGGGGTTCGAACACTGAAGCTTTCTTT	CASRGGSNTEAFF
TRBV30	-	-	TRBJ2-2	TGTGCCTGGAGCCGCAGGAGGGCGAACACCGGGGAGCTGTTTTTT	CAWSRRRANTGELFF
TRBV9	few	-	TRBJ2-5	TGTGCCAGCAGCGTAGTCGACAGCGGGGAGACCCAGTACTTC	CASSVVDSGETQYF
TRBV29-1	-	-	TRBJ2-7	TGCAGCGTTGGACACAACGAAGGCTACGAGCAGTACTTC	CSVGHNEGYEQYF
TRBV28	-	TRBD1	TRBJ2-7	TGTGCCAGCAGTCGGGACAGGATCCGGGACGAGCAGTACTTC	CASSRDRIRDEQYF
TRBV9	-	-	TRBJ1-4	TGTGCCAGCAGCCCCCGGACCAATGAAAAACTGTTTTTT	CASSPRTNEKLFF
TRBV30	-	-	TRBJ1-3	TGTGCCTGGACCAACCCCGGGGACGGCATCTCTGGAAACACCATATATTTT	CAWTNPGDGISGNTIYF
TRBV4-1	-	-	TRBJ2-3	TGCGCCAGCAGCCAAGACGGGGATCGTACAGATACGCAGTATTTT	CASSQDGDRTDTQYF
TRBV7-2	-	-	TRBJ1-1	TGTGCCAGCAGCTTAGTCGGCGGCAGGAACACTGAAGCTTTCTTT	CASSLVGGRNTEAFF
TRBV28	once	-	TRBJ1-1	TGTGCCAGCAGTTTCTCCGGAGGGAACACTGAAGCTTTCTTT	CASSFSGGNTEAFF
TRBV6-6	-	-	TRBJ1-2	TGTGCCAGCAGTTACGGGTCTCCGGGCTATGGCTACACCTTC	CASSYGSPGYGYTF
TRBV6-5	-	TRBD1	TRBJ2-3	TGTGCCTTTGGGGACAGGGGGAGGTCAGATACGCAGTATTTT	CAFGDRGRSDTQYF
TRBV27	-	-	TRBJ2-3	TGTGCCAGCAGTCCGGCGGGGAGTAATACGCAGTATTTT	CASSPAGSNTQYF
TRBV12-3/TRBV12-4	-	-	TRBJ1-3	TGTGCCAGCAGTTTTCCTGGAAACACCATATATTTT	CASSFPGNTIYF
TRBV27	-	-	TRBJ2-1	TGTGCCAGCAGTTTGTCTGGCGGGACCACCTACAATGAGCAGTTCTTC	CASSLSGGTTYNEQFF
TRBV6-5	-	-	TRBJ1-2	TGTGCCAGCAGCCGTGACTTACTCTATGGCTACACCTTC	CASSRDLLYGYTF
TRBV21-1	-	-	TRBJ2-5	TGTGCCAGCAGCCTTGAGGGTTATAGAGCGATTCAAGAGACCCAGTACTTC	CASSLEGYRAIQETQYF
TRBV24-1	-	-	TRBJ1-1	TGTGCCACCAGTGATAGTCGGGGATACACTGAAGCTTTCTTT	CATSDSRGYTEAFF
TRBV28	-	-	TRBJ1-2	TGTGCCAGCAGTTTTGGCAGCCAGATCTATGGCTACACCTTC	CASSFGSQIYGYTF
TRBV28	-	-	TRBJ2-6	TGTGCCAACTCTCCGAGGTCAGGGGCCAACGTCCTGACTTTC	CANSPRSGANVLTF
TRBV7-9	-	-	TRBJ1-6	TGTGCCAGCAGGCTAGACACAGATAATTCACCCCTCCACTTT	CASRLDTDNSPLHF
TRBV5-4	-	TRBD1	TRBJ1-1	TGTGCCAGCAGAGCCCCGACAGGGGACACTGAAGCTTTCTTT	CASRAPTGDTEAFF
TRBV28	-	-	TRBJ1-2	TGTGCCAGCAGGCCGAACTATGGCTACACCTTC	CASRPNYGYTF
TRBV18	-	-	TRBJ1-2	TGTGCCAGCTCACCCGGCCGAGACGGGGCGTATGGCTACACCTTC	CASSPGRDGAYGYTF
TRBV28	-	TRBD1	TRBJ1-2	TGTGCCATCTCTGCACCGGGACAGGGGGCGAACGGCTACACCTTC	CAISAPGQGANGYTF
TRBV6-5	-	-	TRBJ2-3	TGTGCCAGCAAGGAAAGCACAGATACGCAGTATTTT	CASKESTDTQYF